The rows below give T cell receptor beta chains drawn from one sample of a study of cytomegalovirus exposure and HLA in healthy donors. The repertoire was sequenced with immunoSEQ multiplex PCR; TCRdb's copy has only in-frame clones and lacks some. The sample shows roughly 130,000 clones, over 60% of them seen only once. Sequencing was performed on PBMCs. All receptors come from a man younger than 35 in good health and CMV-seronegative. The CDR3 runs from the conserved cysteine through the conserved F or W. Fields, in order: CDR3 DNA, CDR3 protein, J gene, V gene, D gene, clone size. The D gene is left open where the match is weak. Some rows have no size entry. The others give once, few or many, or a class for an expanded clone.

CDR3 DNA: TGTGCCAGCAGAAGGCTAGCGAGCCTCTACAATGAGCAGTTCTTC
CDR3 protein: CASRRLASLYNEQFF
J gene: TRBJ2-1
V gene: TRBV6-5
D gene: NA
clone size: once

CDR3 DNA: TGTGCCAGCAAGTATGGACTGACCTACGAGCAGTACTTC
CDR3 protein: CASKYGLTYEQYF
J gene: TRBJ2-7
V gene: TRBV28
D gene: NA
clone size: NA

CDR3 DNA: TGTGCCATCAACAACCAACTAGGCCATACGCAGTATTTT
CDR3 protein: CAINNQLGHTQYF
J gene: TRBJ2-3
V gene: TRBV10-3
D gene: NA
clone size: NA

CDR3 DNA: TGTGCCAGCAGTTTTAATAAAGTTATGCCAGGGCCCATGAACACTGAAGCTTTCTTT
CDR3 protein: CASSFNKVMPGPMNTEAFF
J gene: TRBJ1-1
V gene: TRBV27
D gene: NA
clone size: NA

CDR3 DNA: TGCAGCGTTGAAAGGGACAGGGTTACTGAAGCTTTCTTT
CDR3 protein: CSVERDRVTEAFF
J gene: TRBJ1-1
V gene: TRBV29-1
D gene: TRBD1
clone size: once

CDR3 DNA: TGTGCCAGCAGCCTCGCTCGCAGGGGCCACGAGCAGTACTTC
CDR3 protein: CASSLARRGHEQYF
J gene: TRBJ2-7
V gene: TRBV14
D gene: NA
clone size: NA

CDR3 DNA: TGCGCCAGCAGCCAAGTTGTCTTAAGCACAGATACGCAGTATTTT
CDR3 protein: CASSQVVLSTDTQYF
J gene: TRBJ2-3
V gene: TRBV4-1
D gene: NA
clone size: few

CDR3 DNA: TGCGCCAGCAGCCAACCCGGGACTAGCGGGGGGACCGGCTCCTACAATGAGCAGTTCTTC
CDR3 protein: CASSQPGTSGGTGSYNEQFF
J gene: TRBJ2-1
V gene: TRBV5-1
D gene: TRBD2
clone size: few

CDR3 DNA: TGTGCCAGCACGGGGGGGACGGGGAGGGCCAATGAGCAGTTCTTC
CDR3 protein: CASTGGTGRANEQFF
J gene: TRBJ2-1
V gene: TRBV6-6
D gene: TRBD2
clone size: NA

CDR3 DNA: TGTGCCAGCAGTAGGACTAGCGGGAACGAGCAGTACTTC
CDR3 protein: CASSRTSGNEQYF
J gene: TRBJ2-7
V gene: TRBV7-2
D gene: TRBD2
clone size: few

CDR3 DNA: TGTTCCAGCAGCCGTCCTCCCTACGAGCAGTACTTC
CDR3 protein: CSSSRPPYEQYF
J gene: TRBJ2-7
V gene: TRBV7-9
D gene: NA
clone size: few

CDR3 DNA: TGTGCCAGCTCCCCGGGGGGTGGAAACACCATATATTTT
CDR3 protein: CASSPGGGNTIYF
J gene: TRBJ1-3
V gene: TRBV9
D gene: NA
clone size: NA

CDR3 DNA: TGTGCCTGGAGTGTAGAGGCTAGGGGGTCTTACGAGCAGTACTTC
CDR3 protein: CAWSVEARGSYEQYF
J gene: TRBJ2-7
V gene: TRBV30
D gene: NA
clone size: few

CDR3 DNA: TGTGCCAGCAGCACTAGCTTCGAGACCCAGTACTTC
CDR3 protein: CASSTSFETQYF
J gene: TRBJ2-5
V gene: TRBV7-6
D gene: NA
clone size: NA

CDR3 DNA: TGTGCCAGCAGTATCGAGGGATTTGTGAACACTGAAGCTTTCTTT
CDR3 protein: CASSIEGFVNTEAFF
J gene: TRBJ1-1
V gene: TRBV6-1
D gene: NA
clone size: NA

CDR3 DNA: TGCGCCAGCAGCCTTACAGGGGGCGCTGGGGCCAACGTCCTGACTTTC
CDR3 protein: CASSLTGGAGANVLTF
J gene: TRBJ2-6
V gene: TRBV5-1
D gene: TRBD1
clone size: few

CDR3 DNA: TGTGCCAGCAGTTACTCTGGACTAGCGAGGGGTGAGCAGTTCTTC
CDR3 protein: CASSYSGLARGEQFF
J gene: TRBJ2-1
V gene: TRBV6-5
D gene: TRBD2
clone size: few

CDR3 DNA: TGTGCCAGCAGCCCTCAGGGGGCCTACGAGCAGTACTTC
CDR3 protein: CASSPQGAYEQYF
J gene: TRBJ2-7
V gene: TRBV7-6
D gene: TRBD1
clone size: NA

CDR3 DNA: TGTGCCAGCAGCTTAGGACAGGGTGGAATGAACACTGAAGCTTTCTTT
CDR3 protein: CASSLGQGGMNTEAFF
J gene: TRBJ1-1
V gene: TRBV5-4
D gene: TRBD1
clone size: NA

CDR3 DNA: TGTGCCAGCAGCACCCGAACAGGGTCCTACAATGAGCAGTTCTTC
CDR3 protein: CASSTRTGSYNEQFF
J gene: TRBJ2-1
V gene: TRBV7-8
D gene: NA
clone size: NA

CDR3 DNA: TGTGCTAGTGGTTTGGTCGCGACAGGGCGAGGTAAGATTGAAGCTTTCTTT
CDR3 protein: CASGLVATGRGKIEAFF
J gene: TRBJ1-1
V gene: TRBV12-5
D gene: TRBD1
clone size: NA

CDR3 DNA: TGCGCCAGCAGCTCATCAACAGGGGGTTCTGGAAACACCATATATTTT
CDR3 protein: CASSSSTGGSGNTIYF
J gene: TRBJ1-3
V gene: TRBV5-1
D gene: TRBD1
clone size: once

CDR3 DNA: TGTGCCAGTAGGGTCCTACTAGCGGGGGGAGCAGATACGCAGTATTTT
CDR3 protein: CASRVLLAGGADTQYF
J gene: TRBJ2-3
V gene: TRBV28
D gene: TRBD2
clone size: NA

CDR3 DNA: TGTGCCACCAGTTCAGGACAGGGGCGAGAGACCCAGTACTTC
CDR3 protein: CATSSGQGRETQYF
J gene: TRBJ2-5
V gene: TRBV15
D gene: TRBD1
clone size: NA

CDR3 DNA: TGTGCCAGCAGTGCAATTATGGAGGGCTACACCTTC
CDR3 protein: CASSAIMEGYTF
J gene: TRBJ1-2
V gene: TRBV6-6
D gene: NA
clone size: once

CDR3 DNA: TGTGCCAGTGGGGAGGAAAGGAATGAGCAGTTCTTC
CDR3 protein: CASGEERNEQFF
J gene: TRBJ2-1
V gene: TRBV19
D gene: NA
clone size: NA

CDR3 DNA: TGTGCCAGCAGTCGGACGGGGGGTCCGGAGGAGCAGTACTTC
CDR3 protein: CASSRTGGPEEQYF
J gene: TRBJ2-7
V gene: TRBV6-5
D gene: TRBD2
clone size: few

CDR3 DNA: TGTGCCAGCAGCTGGAGCTCCTACGAGCAGTACTTC
CDR3 protein: CASSWSSYEQYF
J gene: TRBJ2-7
V gene: TRBV5-6
D gene: NA
clone size: NA

CDR3 DNA: TGTGCCAGCAGCCAAGATCCCGGCGGGAACATGGATACGCAGTATTTT
CDR3 protein: CASSQDPGGNMDTQYF
J gene: TRBJ2-3
V gene: TRBV4-2
D gene: NA
clone size: NA

CDR3 DNA: TGTGCCAGTAGTGTCCCTGGGACAGGACCCTACGAGCAGTACTTC
CDR3 protein: CASSVPGTGPYEQYF
J gene: TRBJ2-7
V gene: TRBV19
D gene: TRBD1
clone size: NA

CDR3 DNA: TGTGCCAGCAGCTCCAGTTCTGAAAAACTGTTTTTT
CDR3 protein: CASSSSSEKLFF
J gene: TRBJ1-4
V gene: TRBV7-2
D gene: NA
clone size: few

CDR3 DNA: TGTGCCAGCAGTCGAGGACAGGGCGCAACTAATGAAAAACTGTTTTTT
CDR3 protein: CASSRGQGATNEKLFF
J gene: TRBJ1-4
V gene: TRBV27
D gene: TRBD1
clone size: few

CDR3 DNA: TGTGCCAGCAGCCCTAGCGGGGGCGTAGAGACCCAGTACTTC
CDR3 protein: CASSPSGGVETQYF
J gene: TRBJ2-5
V gene: TRBV7-3
D gene: TRBD2
clone size: NA

CDR3 DNA: TGTGCCATCAGTGAGCGACTAGCGGGGGGGGGAGATACGCAGTATTTT
CDR3 protein: CAISERLAGGGDTQYF
J gene: TRBJ2-3
V gene: TRBV10-3
D gene: TRBD2
clone size: NA

CDR3 DNA: TGCGCCAGCAGCCCCCCCGGACAAAAAGGGTATGAGCAGTTCTTC
CDR3 protein: CASSPPGQKGYEQFF
J gene: TRBJ2-1
V gene: TRBV4-1
D gene: NA
clone size: NA

CDR3 DNA: TGTGCCAGCAGCTTTGCGAGGAGTCCTAACTATGGCTACACCTTC
CDR3 protein: CASSFARSPNYGYTF
J gene: TRBJ1-2
V gene: TRBV13
D gene: NA
clone size: NA

CDR3 DNA: TGCGCCAGCAGCCAAGGGCCGGACAGGGTTACGTACGAGCAGTACTTC
CDR3 protein: CASSQGPDRVTYEQYF
J gene: TRBJ2-7
V gene: TRBV4-1
D gene: TRBD1
clone size: NA

CDR3 DNA: TGTGCCAGCAGCCAAGCGGACAGGGGGCGGGATACTGAAGCTTTCTTT
CDR3 protein: CASSQADRGRDTEAFF
J gene: TRBJ1-1
V gene: TRBV28
D gene: TRBD1
clone size: NA

CDR3 DNA: TGTGCCAGCAGCTCCCGGGGGGCCAGGCAAGATACGCAGTATTTT
CDR3 protein: CASSSRGARQDTQYF
J gene: TRBJ2-3
V gene: TRBV7-2
D gene: NA
clone size: NA

CDR3 DNA: TGTGCCAGCAGTTTTTCCGGCGACTTGGTCTCTTACGAGCAGTACTTC
CDR3 protein: CASSFSGDLVSYEQYF
J gene: TRBJ2-7
V gene: TRBV27
D gene: NA
clone size: NA

CDR3 DNA: TGCGCCAGCAGCCAAGTAGGTGCCCTTTCTAGCGGGATGAGAAATGAGCAGTTCTTC
CDR3 protein: CASSQVGALSSGMRNEQFF
J gene: TRBJ2-1
V gene: TRBV4-3
D gene: TRBD2
clone size: NA

CDR3 DNA: TGTGCCAGTAGTATAACTGGACAACCAACCTACGAGCAGTACTTC
CDR3 protein: CASSITGQPTYEQYF
J gene: TRBJ2-7
V gene: TRBV19
D gene: NA
clone size: few

CDR3 DNA: TGTGCCAGCAGCCAAGTTCGTGGCAATGAAGCTTTCTTT
CDR3 protein: CASSQVRGNEAFF
J gene: TRBJ1-1
V gene: TRBV14
D gene: NA
clone size: NA

CDR3 DNA: TGTGCCAGCAACCGACAGAACACTGAAGCTTTCTTT
CDR3 protein: CASNRQNTEAFF
J gene: TRBJ1-1
V gene: TRBV2
D gene: NA
clone size: few

CDR3 DNA: TGTGCCAGCAGTCCTCTGGACAGCTCCTACGAGCAGTACTTC
CDR3 protein: CASSPLDSSYEQYF
J gene: TRBJ2-7
V gene: TRBV27
D gene: NA
clone size: NA

CDR3 DNA: TGTGCCAGCAAGTTGGAATACGAGGGGACTAGCCTGTTCTTC
CDR3 protein: CASKLEYEGTSLFF
J gene: TRBJ2-1
V gene: TRBV6-1
D gene: TRBD2
clone size: few

CDR3 DNA: TGTGCCAGCAGCCTCGGGACAGGGGTTTTCTATGGCTACACCTTC
CDR3 protein: CASSLGTGVFYGYTF
J gene: TRBJ1-2
V gene: TRBV14
D gene: TRBD1
clone size: NA

CDR3 DNA: TGTGCCAGCAGTCCAGCGGGGGGGCAAGAGACCCAGTACTTC
CDR3 protein: CASSPAGGQETQYF
J gene: TRBJ2-5
V gene: TRBV7-3
D gene: TRBD2
clone size: NA

CDR3 DNA: TGTGCCAGCAGCTCAGCCGGGACTAGCGGGAAAGGGGAGCTGTTTTTT
CDR3 protein: CASSSAGTSGKGELFF
J gene: TRBJ2-2
V gene: TRBV7-9
D gene: TRBD2
clone size: NA

CDR3 DNA: TGCGCCAGCAGCCAAGAACAGGGGGCGTTAACTGAAGCTTTCTTT
CDR3 protein: CASSQEQGALTEAFF
J gene: TRBJ1-1
V gene: TRBV4-1
D gene: TRBD1
clone size: NA

CDR3 DNA: TGTGCCAGTAGTGAACTTAGGTGGCAGGGTAAGGATACGCAGTATTTT
CDR3 protein: CASSELRWQGKDTQYF
J gene: TRBJ2-3
V gene: TRBV19
D gene: NA
clone size: NA

CDR3 DNA: TGTGCCAGTAGTATCGGACTAGCGGGTTACGAGCAGTACTTC
CDR3 protein: CASSIGLAGYEQYF
J gene: TRBJ2-7
V gene: TRBV19
D gene: TRBD2
clone size: NA

CDR3 DNA: TGTGCCAGCAGCCCTACAGGGGGAGAAGAAAAACTGTTTTTT
CDR3 protein: CASSPTGGEEKLFF
J gene: TRBJ1-4
V gene: TRBV5-6
D gene: TRBD1
clone size: NA

CDR3 DNA: TGCGCCAGCAGTGTGAGCAGGGAAAGATATGCAAAACTGTTTTTT
CDR3 protein: CASSVSRERYAKLFF
J gene: TRBJ1-4
V gene: TRBV10-2
D gene: NA
clone size: NA

CDR3 DNA: TGTGCCAGCAGTTTAAATTTGGGACAGGCCAACTACGAGCAGTACTTC
CDR3 protein: CASSLNLGQANYEQYF
J gene: TRBJ2-7
V gene: TRBV28
D gene: TRBD1
clone size: NA

CDR3 DNA: TGTGCCAGCAGTGAACGGGACAGGGGCATTAGCAATCAGCCCCAGCATTTT
CDR3 protein: CASSERDRGISNQPQHF
J gene: TRBJ1-5
V gene: TRBV2
D gene: TRBD1
clone size: NA